This T cell receptor beta chain is from a study of Ad26.COV2.S vaccination and SARS-CoV-2 variants. Across the whole study: Of the COV1001 trial arms, the Ad26.COV2.S arm included the donor.

This CDR3 is built from 12 residues. The germline V and J ends were trimmed by 6 bases and 2 bases, with 10 bases remaining between them. Germline values: CDR1 SQVTM, CDR2 ANQGSEA. This clone has just a few counts. Antigen specificity is unknown. Study-level findings and limits: Vaccine recipients posted higher spike-specific TCR breadth than their placebo counterparts. Whether participants received vaccine or placebo, their non-spike TCR breadth was similar.

This sample's treatment: 15 to 20 received Ad26.COV2.S at low or high dose, single or two shots; about 5 received placebo; per-sample allocation not given. Collection of samples fell on day 63 after the first vaccine or placebo injection. An adult donor aged 18-55 years was enrolled in Boston. The repertoire was sequenced with immunoSEQ multiplex PCR; TCRdb's copy has only in-frame clones and lacks some. The sample includes roughly 510,000 clones, 87% of them seen just once. The specimen was peripheral blood, collected in a trial of Ad26.COV2.S vaccine versus placebo. The receptor comes from a person aged 18-65 years who received the Ad26.COV2.S COVID-19 vaccine or a placebo. The chain recombines TRBV29-1 with TRBJ1-2, with D tentatively TRBD1 (5 bases). This CDR3 is CSVGTANYGYTF. The CDR3 DNA is TGCAGCGTCGGGACCGCGAACTATGGCTACACCTTC.